This TCR beta chain is drawn from a study of CD8+CD57+ T cells in acquired aplastic anemia. Study overall: Sorted CD4+ plus CD8+ cells gave DNA averaging about 3.2 ug.

Germline V gene sequence: CDR1 MNHNS, CDR2 SASEGT. The germline V and J ends were trimmed by 5 bases and 4 bases, with 14 bases remaining between them. The CDR3 covers 15 residues. Broader study findings: Both patients and controls carried the same twenty-nine CD8+ CDR3 sequences. Any difference that existed in CD8+ Simpson's diversity between patients and controls was not significant.

The template used for profiling TCR beta VDJ and CDR3 was genomic DNA. TCRdb reprocessed the reads with MiXCR, giving one entry per CDR3 protein. The sample records about 210,000 distinct CDR3 sequences, approximately 60% being singletons. Points on this clonotype: Its target is not known.

The clonotype was recovered from a human donor in good health. The chain combines TRBV6-1 with TRBJ1-4; D is possibly TRBD1 (5 bases). Sequenced: sorted CD4+, CD8+, or CD8+CD57+ T cells (not recorded which) from PBMCs. CDR3 loop: CASSTARGSNEKLFF. The CDR3 DNA is TGTGCCAGCAGTACCGCTCGGGGGAGTAATGAAAAACTGTTTTTT.